This T cell receptor beta chain was profiled in a study of graft-versus-host responses after intestinal transplantation. Across the whole study: All recipients got anti-thymocyte globulin induction, then tacrolimus and steroids for three to four years.

The CDR3 contains 15 residues. Germline V gene sequence: CDR1 MNHNS, CDR2 SASEGT. Trimming pared 1 base from V and 3 bases from J, leaving 12 bases between. Turning to this clone: Its specificity is unknown.

Clones were read by immunoSEQ multiplex PCR, and TCRdb kept only the in-frame ones, dropping some. The sample has some 83,000 clones; 91% are singletons. General study points: Early post-transplant declines in HvG were associated with peak levels of circulating GvH clones.

The receptor comes from a human donor who received an intestinal transplant. The sequencing here drew on unstimulated CD4+ T cells sorted from spleen or lymph node cells, taken before intestinal transplant. This chain connects TRBV6-1 to TRBJ1-1; TRBD1 is a possible D gene (6 bases). CDR3 sequence (DNA): TGTGCCAGCAGTGAAGGAGCCAGGGGTTACACTGAAGCTTTCTTT. Its translation: CASSEGARGYTEAFF.